This entry features one TCR beta chain sequence. This clone appeared a few times. Its binding antigen is unknown. Per-base qualities were not stored, and no clone one base away is much larger. The data originate from a study of cytomegalovirus exposure and HLA in healthy donors (dated by TCRdb to between 2016 and 2019). Regarding the complete study: An earlier analysis of fewer than 750 of the donors reported approximately 300 Gb of sequence data and roughly 120 million unique TCR beta sequences obtained from around 180 million T cells. Alongside the repertoire data, information on donor age, sex, ethnicity and CMV serostatus was compiled. HLA typing included class I and class II loci at four-digit resolution. All discovery cohort repertoires had been generated using a single sequencing platform. The study profiled the T cell repertoires of more than 500 subjects by immunosequencing and related them to cytomegalovirus serostatus. In the later analysis, no new phenotypic data were used to find candidate immune exposures; instead, reliance was placed on TCR beta sequences and their occurrence across donors. In a later analysis, previously published TCR beta repertoires from 500 to 750 donors were re-analyzed and high-resolution HLA genotyping was added so that TCR occurrence patterns could be studied. The study aimed to test whether signatures of past pathogen exposure could be identified by cataloging public T cell receptors. A later genetic analysis used genome-wide SNP genotypes for about 65% of the 666 donors, treating that subset as a discovery cohort. An early release that covered around 590 HLA-typed donors contained around 300 gigabases of sequencing data and roughly 84 million unique TCR sequences. To predict cytomegalovirus infection status, the study brought together high-throughput TCR immunosequencing, statistical association of individual TCRs with disease status, and machine learning. Besides the first cohort of roughly 700 subjects, a separate validation cohort made up of 120 different subjects was used. Of the roughly 390 genotyped donors, approximately 82% fell in the genetic ancestry cluster associated with self-reported Caucasian donors. Among 300 to 500 genotyped donors of the cohort, an average of roughly 230,000 unique TCR beta nucleotide sequences was sequenced per donor, of which 15% to 20% were non-productive. In an earlier analysis of around 540 of the donors, high-throughput TCR beta sequencing was used to judge whether each TCR beta V gene segment behaved as functional or pseudogenic. The number of typed donors differed by locus: about 620-640 for A, B, C, DRB1 and DQB1; about 520 for DQA1; approximately 600 for DPA1; and about 450 for DPB1. Four to six DR-DQ haplotypes were handled as single units for association and clustering, since linkage in the cohort was strong. General conclusions and limits of the study: Most TCR sequences were observed very rarely across donors, whereas some public TCRs were present in many individuals. Correlated functional status among segregating V segments might reflect linkage disequilibrium, but an unknown experimental factor could not be ruled out. When HLA alleles, especially DR and DQ, strongly co-occurred, attributing TCR associations to individual alleles was difficult. Immune exposure information for the cohort was limited to CMV serostatus. The study gave a list of over 150 TCR beta chains associated with cytomegalovirus. A further reported finding was that TCR beta sequences accurately predicted the HLA-A and HLA-B alleles for most subjects in the first cohort. Because counts were too low, about 18 rarely observed V segments, including chromosome 9 orphons, were left out of the earlier analysis of about 500 of the donors. In a later analysis, some 17,000 TCR beta sequences were associated with specific HLA alleles at a false discovery rate of 0.05. According to a later analysis, parvovirus B19, influenza, CMV and Epstein-Barr virus appeared linked to several top co-occurrence clusters. The authors suggested that the approach could potentially be generalized to other disease states and immunological phenotypes. A group of highly shared sequence variants was considered likely to be a technical artifact of the sequencing pipeline. Because HLA typing was unavailable for some donors at each locus, only the typed subset was used in association tests. The presence/absence analyses assumed that sequencing depth was roughly uniform across donors, and that assumption may not be true. In this cohort, only TCR beta chains were sequenced, and detectable features were limited by the absence of alpha or paired-chain data. According to a later analysis, TCR association rates differed among HLA loci, with DRB1 alleles showing the most associated TCRs and HLA-C alleles showing the fewest. According to a later analysis, most CMV-associated TCR beta chains appeared to be HLA-restricted, and the HLA associations seemed to be driven largely by CMV exposure. The classifier was reported to diagnose cytomegalovirus status with high specificity and sensitivity in both the original cohort and the validation cohort. Three of the identified cytomegalovirus-associated TCR beta chains were confirmed in vitro to be specific for cytomegalovirus antigens. Some IMGT-functional V segments, including TRBV6-2 and TRBV6-3, could not be distinguished by the 87-base-pair reads and were therefore excluded. An earlier analysis of approximately 540 of the donors showed that most TCR beta V segments appeared in productive rearrangements either about 90% or about 30% of the time, which broadly matched IMGT annotations. In a later analysis, HLA-associated TCR beta chains showed more clonal expansion and lower generation probabilities than non-associated chains that were equally common. V-gene and J-gene trimming of TCR beta chains was associated with a missense DCLRE1C variant in a later genetic analysis, and the association was replicated in an independent cohort. In a later genetic analysis, fewer N-insertions in productive TCRs were reported among donors in an Asian-associated ancestry cluster than the roughly 700-donor mean.

To prepare the library, the immunoSEQ multiplex PCR assay was applied. The multiplex PCR relied on a mix of 60 forward primers for TCR Vbeta segments and 13 reverse primers for TCR Jbeta segments. The CDR3 region of rearranged TCR beta genes was amplified from genomic DNA by a multiplex PCR assay. Amplified TCR beta libraries were sequenced as 87-base-pair reads on the Illumina HiSeq System. In the source study's methods: In a later analysis, tens of millions of unique TCR beta chains were counted across the approximately 670 repertoires, and approximately 11 million of these chains were shared by at least two donors. Raw reads were error-corrected and collapsed into unique sequences by a nearest-neighbor algorithm in which closely related sequences were merged to remove PCR and sequencing errors. CDR3 sequences were aligned to IMGT reference sequences to assign V, D and J gene segments. Each retained sequence needed at least a six-nucleotide match to both a V gene segment and a J gene segment. Rearrangements were classified as productive when the CDR3 lacked stop codons and remained in frame with V and J, and all other rearrangements were classified as non-productive. CDR3 was defined according to IMGT convention as the region running from the second conserved V-encoded cysteine to the conserved J-encoded phenylalanine. Sequences without an unambiguous match to a single V gene segment were excluded from the earlier analysis of almost 600 of the donors. An earlier analysis of 587 of the donors called V segments functional above 56.7% productive rearrangements and segregating when the between-donor standard deviation exceeded 5%. A statistical classification framework was built for diagnosing cytomegalovirus status from the catalog of TCR beta chain sequences. In a later analysis, TCR nucleotide sequences were compared against IMGT/GENE-DB human TR gene sequences so that V and J genes could be assigned. The TCRdist pipeline was used in a later analysis to assign CDR3 sequences and most-parsimonious VDJ recombination scenarios. In a later analysis, each TCR beta chain was defined by its CDR3 amino acid sequence together with its V-gene family, and reads without a unique V-gene family were excluded. To address suspected cross-contamination and a sequencing artifact, a later analysis removed over 500 highly shared, low-generation-probability nucleotide sequences. In a later analysis, a clonal expansion index for each public chain was calculated from normalized within-repertoire ranks of inferred template counts. In a later analysis, generation probabilities were computed with a VDJ recombination model fitted to out-of-frame rearrangements, and the resulting probabilities were checked against IGoR. In a later analysis, TCR-TCR, TCR-HLA and TCR-CMV co-occurrence was scored with hypergeometric tests, and a repertoire-size bias correction was applied to TCR pairs. A later analysis estimated false discovery rates by permuting HLA or CMV assignments 20 times. A later analysis grouped co-occurring TCRs with DBSCAN, adding TCRdist sequence similarity when clustering within HLA-allele-positive subsets. Repertoires with fewer than 30,000 or more than 120,000 public chains were left out of co-occurrence clustering, as were four to six repertoires with anomalous nucleotide sharing. TCRdb provides this immuneACCESS table in a form limited to in-frame rearrangements. Some clones are lacking; in checked studies, under half of them reflect an unresolved V gene, and why the rest are absent is not known. V, J and clone size reflect that table, while D and trimming were determined from the DNA. Here the sample has some 140,000 clones; approximately 74% occur a single time. About 2.7% of the sample lies in the top ten.

The CDR3 runs 13 amino acids, cysteine and phenylalanine included. Only CDR3 DNA remains: 39 bases, in frame from the first base. CDR1 MDHEN and CDR2 SYDVKM were looked up in the germline V gene. Deletion took 5 bases off V and 4 bases off J, with a span of 11 bases between the germline ends. In total, about 650 healthy bone marrow donors made up the cohort. At the time of sampling, every cohort member was nominally healthy, though immune exposures that went unrecorded were likely present. The donor tested CMV seronegative, placing the donor among the 350 or so seronegative members of the cohort. Every donor gave a peripheral blood sample, and the peripheral blood mononuclear cells from that sample were used for TCR beta sequencing. Genomic DNA was extracted from the blood cell samples with the Qiagen DNeasy Blood Extraction Kit.

The source is a man younger than 35 in good health and CMV-seronegative. Material: PBMCs. The chain was built from TRBV28 and TRBJ1-2; D gene: possibly TRBD1, on 6 matching bases. The nucleotides read TGTGCCAGCAGTCACAGGGCTTTCTATGGCTACACCTTC. This encodes CASSHRAFYGYTF.